The rows below give T cell receptor beta chains drawn from one sample of a study of T cell repertoires in aging, cancer and after chemotherapy. TCRdb re-analysed the multiplex PCR reads in MiXCR, keeping a single row per CDR3 protein. Here the sample spans about 6,400 distinct CDR3 sequences, 25% to 30% being singletons. The sequenced sample consisted of blood. Receptors were obtained from a human donor in good health. The CDR3 runs from the conserved cysteine through the conserved F or W. A D gene is named only where the DNA matches it firmly. Where a row states a size, it is once, few, many or the class of an expanded clone; other rows omit it.

cdr3_aa: CASSLRGTEAFF
cdr3_nt: TGTGCCAGCAGTTTAAGGGGCACTGAAGCTTTCTTT
clone_size: -
v_call: TRBV12-3/TRBV12-4
j_call: TRBJ1-1
d_call: -

cdr3_aa: CSARDSRDYSNQPQHF
cdr3_nt: TGCAGTGCTAGAGATTCGAGAGATTATAGCAATCAGCCCCAGCATTTT
clone_size: -
v_call: TRBV20-1
j_call: TRBJ1-5
d_call: -

cdr3_aa: CASGNRGRGYTF
cdr3_nt: TGTGCCAGCGGAAACAGGGGGCGCGGCTACACCTTC
clone_size: -
v_call: TRBV11-3
j_call: TRBJ1-2
d_call: TRBD1

cdr3_aa: CASSQDRGYEQYF
cdr3_nt: TGCGCCAGCAGCCAAGACAGGGGATACGAGCAGTACTTC
clone_size: -
v_call: TRBV4-3
j_call: TRBJ2-7
d_call: -

cdr3_aa: CASSLGSVKYEQYF
cdr3_nt: TGTGCCAGCAGTTTAGGTAGCGTGAAATACGAGCAGTACTTC
clone_size: few
v_call: TRBV12-3/TRBV12-4
j_call: TRBJ2-7
d_call: -

cdr3_aa: CASSPLGGPIAGANVLTF
cdr3_nt: TGTGCCAGCAGCCCCCTTGGGGGACCTATAGCAGGGGCCAACGTCCTGACTTTC
clone_size: -
v_call: TRBV11-2
j_call: TRBJ2-6
d_call: -

cdr3_aa: CASSTLRPEAFF
cdr3_nt: TGTGCCAGTTCTACCCTTCGCCCTGAAGCTTTCTTT
clone_size: -
v_call: TRBV19
j_call: TRBJ1-1
d_call: -

cdr3_aa: CASSYSKASGETDTQYF
cdr3_nt: TGTGCCAGCAGTTACTCGAAGGCTAGCGGGGAGACAGATACGCAGTATTTT
clone_size: few
v_call: TRBV6-5
j_call: TRBJ2-3
d_call: TRBD2

cdr3_aa: CASSLKLAGGSSYEQYF
cdr3_nt: TGTGCCAGCAGCTTAAAACTAGCGGGGGGCAGCTCCTACGAGCAGTACTTC
clone_size: few
v_call: TRBV13
j_call: TRBJ2-7
d_call: TRBD2

cdr3_aa: CASSIIAGGPFFDTDTQYF
cdr3_nt: TGTGCCAGCAGCATAATAGCGGGAGGGCCTTTCTTTGACACGGATACGCAGTATTTT
clone_size: -
v_call: TRBV7-9
j_call: TRBJ2-3
d_call: TRBD2

cdr3_aa: CASSRLGGSSYNEQFF
cdr3_nt: TGTGCCAGCAGCCGTCTGGGCGGGAGCTCCTACAATGAGCAGTTCTTC
clone_size: -
v_call: TRBV5-5
j_call: TRBJ2-1
d_call: TRBD2

cdr3_aa: CTSSRTGVDEQYF
cdr3_nt: TGTACCAGCAGTAGGACAGGGGTGGACGAGCAGTACTTC
clone_size: -
v_call: TRBV6-2/TRBV6-3
j_call: TRBJ2-7
d_call: TRBD1

cdr3_aa: CATSDGGSGETQYF
cdr3_nt: TGTGCCACCAGTGATGGGGGATCGGGGGAGACCCAGTACTTC
clone_size: -
v_call: TRBV24-1
j_call: TRBJ2-5
d_call: -

cdr3_aa: CASSLGRQNYEQYF
cdr3_nt: TGTGCCAGCAGCTTAGGGCGGCAAAACTACGAGCAGTACTTC
clone_size: few
v_call: TRBV7-2
j_call: TRBJ2-7
d_call: -

cdr3_aa: CASSYGRATDTQYF
cdr3_nt: TGTGCCAGCAGTTACGGGAGGGCCACAGATACGCAGTATTTT
clone_size: medium-sized
v_call: TRBV6-2/TRBV6-3
j_call: TRBJ2-3
d_call: TRBD2

cdr3_aa: CASSPPLGDNTEAFF
cdr3_nt: TGTGCCAGCTCACCCCCACTAGGGGACAACACTGAAGCTTTCTTT
clone_size: few
v_call: TRBV18
j_call: TRBJ1-1
d_call: -

cdr3_aa: CASSLRQITEAFF
cdr3_nt: TGTGCCAGCAGCTTAAGGCAGATAACTGAAGCTTTCTTT
clone_size: -
v_call: TRBV13
j_call: TRBJ1-1
d_call: -

cdr3_aa: CAISGEGYGELFF
cdr3_nt: TGTGCCATCAGTGGGGAGGGATACGGGGAGCTGTTTTTT
clone_size: -
v_call: TRBV10-3
j_call: TRBJ2-2
d_call: TRBD2

cdr3_aa: CASSWDRGSSEQYF
cdr3_nt: TGTGCCAGCAGCTGGGACAGGGGGTCTTCCGAGCAGTACTTC
clone_size: -
v_call: TRBV14
j_call: TRBJ2-7
d_call: TRBD1

cdr3_aa: CASSHAAGVETQYF
cdr3_nt: TGCGCCAGCAGCCACGCGGCAGGGGTGGAGACCCAGTACTTC
clone_size: -
v_call: TRBV5-1
j_call: TRBJ2-5
d_call: -

cdr3_aa: CASSPGGPYEQYF
cdr3_nt: TGTGCCAGCAGCCCCGGTGGCCCCTACGAGCAGTACTTC
clone_size: -
v_call: TRBV7-2
j_call: TRBJ2-7
d_call: -

cdr3_aa: CASSGTYNEQFF
cdr3_nt: TGTGCCTCCAGCGGGACGTACAATGAGCAGTTCTTC
clone_size: few
v_call: TRBV30
j_call: TRBJ2-1
d_call: TRBD2

cdr3_aa: CASRPPGQGYEQYF
cdr3_nt: TGTGCCAGCAGGCCCCCGGGACAGGGGTACGAGCAGTACTTC
clone_size: -
v_call: TRBV27
j_call: TRBJ2-7
d_call: TRBD1

cdr3_aa: CASSSGPGPRPYEQYF
cdr3_nt: TGTGCCAGCAGCTCGGGTCCGGGACCAAGGCCCTACGAGCAGTACTTC
clone_size: -
v_call: TRBV4-2
j_call: TRBJ2-7
d_call: -

cdr3_aa: CASSPTGGRGAAGELFF
cdr3_nt: TGTGCCAGCAGCCCGACGGGCGGGAGGGGAGCTGCCGGGGAGCTGTTTTTT
clone_size: -
v_call: TRBV11-3
j_call: TRBJ2-2
d_call: TRBD2

cdr3_aa: CAIRSRGRAGTDTQYF
cdr3_nt: TGTGCCATCCGGTCCCGCGGGAGGGCGGGTACAGATACGCAGTATTTT
clone_size: few
v_call: TRBV6-2/TRBV6-3
j_call: TRBJ2-3
d_call: TRBD2

cdr3_aa: CASSPPSYSYNEQFF
cdr3_nt: TGTGCCAGCAGCCCCCCGTCCTACTCCTACAATGAGCAGTTCTTC
clone_size: medium-sized
v_call: TRBV6-5
j_call: TRBJ2-1
d_call: -

cdr3_aa: CSARDSGQGVDSPLQF
cdr3_nt: TGCAGTGCTAGAGATTCTGGGCAGGGGGTAGATTCACCCCTCCAATTT
clone_size: -
v_call: TRBV20-1
j_call: TRBJ1-6
d_call: TRBD1

cdr3_aa: CASKGGAGLPYEQYF
cdr3_nt: TGTGCCAGCAAGGGGGGAGCGGGACTACCCTACGAGCAGTACTTC
clone_size: -
v_call: TRBV6-2/TRBV6-3
j_call: TRBJ2-7
d_call: -

cdr3_aa: CASISGGGKLFF
cdr3_nt: TGTGCCAGCATTTCGGGAGGGGGCAAACTGTTTTTT
clone_size: -
v_call: TRBV28
j_call: TRBJ1-4
d_call: TRBD1

cdr3_aa: CASRLGTGTPGELFF
cdr3_nt: TGTGCCAGCAGACTTGGGACAGGGACACCCGGGGAGCTGTTTTTT
clone_size: -
v_call: TRBV6-5
j_call: TRBJ2-2
d_call: TRBD1

cdr3_aa: CASAQGNTGELFF
cdr3_nt: TGTGCCAGCGCCCAGGGGAACACCGGGGAGCTGTTTTTT
clone_size: -
v_call: TRBV18
j_call: TRBJ2-2
d_call: -

cdr3_aa: CSAETGAARSGYTF
cdr3_nt: TGCAGTGCCGAGACAGGGGCGGCGCGATCGGGCTACACCTTC
clone_size: -
v_call: TRBV20-1
j_call: TRBJ1-2
d_call: TRBD1

cdr3_aa: CASSRQNGNSPLHF
cdr3_nt: TGTGCCAGCAGCCGACAAAACGGAAATTCACCCCTCCACTTT
clone_size: few
v_call: TRBV12-3/TRBV12-4
j_call: TRBJ1-6
d_call: -

cdr3_aa: CSARDLGREETQYF
cdr3_nt: TGCAGTGCTAGAGATTTGGGCAGGGAGGAGACCCAGTACTTC
clone_size: -
v_call: TRBV20-1
j_call: TRBJ2-5
d_call: -

cdr3_aa: CASSPASGSSYEQYF
cdr3_nt: TGTGCCAGCTCACCCGCTAGCGGGAGCTCCTACGAGCAGTACTTC
clone_size: -
v_call: TRBV18
j_call: TRBJ2-7
d_call: TRBD2

cdr3_aa: CASRRGGGQDTQYF
cdr3_nt: TGTGCCAGCCGAAGAGGCGGGGGGCAAGATACGCAGTATTTT
clone_size: -
v_call: TRBV6-5
j_call: TRBJ2-3
d_call: TRBD2

cdr3_aa: CASSQDGGTGVEQYF
cdr3_nt: TGCGCCAGCAGCCAAGATGGTGGGACAGGGGTAGAGCAGTACTTC
clone_size: few
v_call: TRBV4-1
j_call: TRBJ2-7
d_call: TRBD1

cdr3_aa: CASSLVSGQVFQYF
cdr3_nt: TGCGCCAGCAGCTTGGTTTCCGGACAGGTGTTTCAGTACTTC
clone_size: -
v_call: TRBV5-1
j_call: TRBJ2-4
d_call: TRBD1

cdr3_aa: CASSRQEAGPGELFF
cdr3_nt: TGTGCCAGCAGCCGACAGGAAGCGGGACCCGGGGAGCTGTTTTTT
clone_size: -
v_call: TRBV6-5
j_call: TRBJ2-2
d_call: -

cdr3_aa: CSARVGTGNFANTGELFF
cdr3_nt: TGCAGTGCTAGAGTAGGGACAGGGAACTTCGCGAACACCGGGGAGCTGTTTTTT
clone_size: -
v_call: TRBV20-1
j_call: TRBJ2-2
d_call: TRBD1

cdr3_aa: CASRRLADYNEQFF
cdr3_nt: TGTGCCAGCCGCCGACTAGCGGACTACAATGAGCAGTTCTTC
clone_size: few
v_call: TRBV6-6
j_call: TRBJ2-1
d_call: TRBD2